Below, one T cell receptor beta chain is given with its context. The sample belongs to a study of blood T cell repertoires in COVID-19. Germline trimming cut 6 bases from V and 1 base from J; bases unmatched to any gene: 12. In germline, CDR1 is MGHRA, CDR2 YSYEKL. The CDR3 is 17 residues long. The assay was immunoSEQ multiplex PCR, and TCRdb's table has in-frame clones only and misses some. The sample has 200,000 to 250,000 clones, roughly 90% seen once. Each recovered donor of Cohort 3 presented with two negative PCRs, clearance, or symptom resolution. What was sequenced was PBMCs or T cells enriched from blood (not recorded which). This clonotype was obtained from a woman in her 30s who had recovered from COVID-19. The chain uses TRBV4-1 and TRBJ2-5; TRBD2 matches 9 bases. CDR3 protein: CASSPKPGLALQETQYF. The CDR3 bases are TGCGCCAGCAGTCCTAAACCGGGACTAGCTCTCCAAGAGACCCAGTACTTC.